These T cell receptor beta chains were read from a single sample in a study of Siglec-9 on CD8 T cells in melanoma. The data were produced by immunoSEQ multiplex PCR, yet TCRdb's version contains in-frame clones alone and is incomplete. The sample includes about 30,000 clones, approximately 80% of them seen just once. The specimen sequenced was Siglec-9- CD8+ T cells sorted from blood. These receptors came from a human donor in good health. Each CDR3 is given without its conserved first and last residue. D genes are given only for firm matches.

D,J,V,CDR3
NA,TRBJ2-4,TRBV5-4,ASSLSEGGQNIQY
NA,TRBJ2-7,TRBV18,ASSPGQGEPYEQY
NA,TRBJ1-4,TRBV4-2,ASSQEGPVLF
NA,TRBJ1-2,TRBV4-1,ASSLSPQDKYYGYT
NA,TRBJ1-1,TRBV7-9,ASSPGHLNTEAF
NA,TRBJ2-2,TRBV2,ASRTSGAAGELF
TRBD1,TRBJ1-4,TRBV28,ASSIRDRGYSGEKLF
NA,TRBJ2-3,TRBV27,ASSLSPDTSTDTQY
TRBD2,TRBJ2-5,TRBV10-1,ASSECLNSAGEEGTQY
TRBD1,TRBJ1-1,TRBV28,ASSTHLRDRGIRAF
TRBD1,TRBJ1-4,TRBV6-1,ASSERQGIGKEKLF
NA,TRBJ2-2,TRBV5-5,ASSLLGRATGELF
NA,TRBJ2-2,TRBV13,ASSLSNTGELF
TRBD1,TRBJ2-7,TRBV4-1,ASSQQWTEDRTYEQY
NA,TRBJ1-1,TRBV7-9,ASSDSINTEAF
NA,TRBJ2-3,TRBV1,TSSQAVGLAGPYTDTQY
NA,TRBJ2-7,TRBV11-2,ASSHNYEQY
NA,TRBJ1-1,TRBV6-1,ASQFGTEAF
NA,TRBJ1-5,TRBV6-6,ASSYSPSRGIQPQH
TRBD1,TRBJ2-3,TRBV13,ASSHHRGDTQY
TRBD1,TRBJ1-2,TRBV7-9,ASSFVLDRDGYT
NA,TRBJ2-2,TRBV5-6,ASSLGGSTGELF
TRBD2,TRBJ2-5,TRBV11-2,ASSLGHTSGYQETQY
TRBD1,TRBJ1-1,TRBV5-4,ASSLTGEGTEAF
TRBD1,TRBJ1-2,TRBV5-6,ASSLLTGLHYGYT
NA,TRBJ2-1,TRBV25-1,ASSVVYGTTKYNEQF
NA,TRBJ1-4,TRBV7-9,ASSRNEKLF
NA,TRBJ1-1,TRBV28,ASSLPSYGGTEAF
NA,TRBJ1-1,TRBV27,ASWAGYTEAF
TRBD2,TRBJ2-1,TRBV30,AWTSGRGEQF
TRBD1,TRBJ1-2,TRBV7-9,ASSSSLLVTGVMNYGYT
NA,TRBJ1-2,TRBV6-6,ASSNPGPVVYGYT
TRBD1,TRBJ2-7,TRBV30,AWGQGNEQY
NA,NA,TRBV19,ASSPKSPSYEQY
NA,TRBJ2-1,TRBV29-1,SVEYTGLLRNEQF
TRBD2,TRBJ2-7,TRBV9,ASNTGLAGDEQY
NA,TRBJ1-4,TRBV7-9,ASSPARGAADEKLF
TRBD2,TRBJ2-5,TRBV19,ASSILAGQQETQY
NA,TRBJ1-1,TRBV30,AWSANKGAF
NA,TRBJ1-2,TRBV28,ASSPIGDYGYT
TRBD1,TRBJ2-6,TRBV27,ASSLTGEAGANVLT
NA,TRBJ1-6,TRBV2,ASSEVGYSYNSPLH
NA,TRBJ2-7,TRBV28,ASSPGQGLVEQY
NA,TRBJ1-2,TRBV11-2,ASSLVGGYTEDYT
TRBD1,TRBJ2-3,TRBV27,ASSSGTGGWDTQY
TRBD1,TRBJ2-7,TRBV27,ASILGWPMQTGKAYEQY
TRBD1,TRBJ1-2,TRBV5-6,ASSFPTGTVYGYT
TRBD1,TRBJ2-7,TRBV30,AWSTGQGASYEQY